The 5 T cell receptor beta chains below were found in one sample sequenced in a study of shared clonotypes between healthy human individuals. Using immunoSEQ multiplex PCR, the repertoire was profiled, and TCRdb retains in-frame clones only, with some absent. Found here are some 2,500,000 clones, 90% to 95% of them singletons; the top ten hold approximately 0.37%. Material: naive CD4+ T cells from PBMCs. Described subset: CD45RA+ positively selected. These receptors were obtained from a man between 18 and 29 years old in good health. Some clones in this sample may be carry-over from other donors' samples.

The V and J genes are TRBV7-8 and TRBJ2-1; D gene uncertain. With 5 bases removed from V and 3 bases from J, the gap between germline ends came to 26 bases. Per the germline V gene, CDR1 is SGHVS and CDR2 is FQNEAQ. This CDR3 has 19 residues. CDR3: CASSLLGVYSSLGYNEQFF. In nucleotides, the CDR3 is TGTGCCAGCAGCCTGCTTGGGGTATATAGTTCCCTAGGCTACAATGAGCAGTTCTTC.

V usage is TRBV10-3 and J usage is TRBJ2-3; TRBD2 aligns across 8 bases. The CDR3 is made up of 14 amino acids. The J segment lost 2 bases and the V segment lost 10 bases, leaving 8 bases of the junction unmatched. Germline loops: CDR1 ENHRY, CDR2 SYGVKD. For the CDR3, the DNA is TGTGCCACCTCGGGGACTAGATCCACAGATACGCAGTATTTT. Its protein is CATSGTRSTDTQYF.

The genes are TRBV7-9 and TRBJ2-3, with D possibly TRBD1 on 8 matching bases. V was shortened by 5 bases and J by 4 bases, with 16 bases between the two germline ends. Germline loops: CDR1 SEHNR, CDR2 FQNEAQ (reference sequence). The CDR3 has 15 amino acids. The CDR3 region is CASSLTGGVSDTQYF. CDR3 DNA sequence: TGTGCCAGCAGCCTTACAGGGGGGGTCTCAGATACGCAGTATTTT. Together with reference TRBV7-9 and TRBJ2-3, the CDR3 gives the full variable domain: DTGVSQNPRHKITKRGQNVTFRCDPISEHNRLYWYRQTLGQGPEFLTYFQNEAQLEKSRLLSDRFSAERPKGSFSTLEIQRTEQGDSAMYLCASSLTGGVSDTQYFGPGTRLTVL.

The gene calls are TRBV20-1 and TRBJ2-3, with D maybe TRBD2 (7 bases). The CDR3 runs to 11 residues. Germline V gene lookup returns CDR1 DFQATT and CDR2 SNEGSKA (reference sequence). CDR3 sequence (DNA): TGCAGCCTAAGAGGGGGGGCTACGCAGTATTTT. This codes for CSLRGGATQYF.

Regarding this clone: Different DNA sequences within this sample yield the same CDR3. The chain carries TRBV9 and TRBJ2-3, with D uncertain. V lost 3 bases and J 0 bases, leaving 8 bases between the germline ends. The length of the CDR3 is 14 residues. In germline, CDR1 is SGDLS, CDR2 YYNGEE. The chain's CDR3 is CASSATTSTDTQYF. CDR3 DNA: TGTGCCAGCAGCGCTACAACTAGCACAGATACGCAGTATTTT.